The TCR beta chain described here comes from a study of cytomegalovirus exposure and HLA in healthy donors. Study-wide context: Previous work identified 95 million to 120 million unique TCR beta sequences from approximately 190 million T cells. Roughly 86 million unique TCRs from HLA-typed donors made up an early data release. Study-level findings and limits: It was reportedly the case that the classifier diagnosed cytomegalovirus status with high specificity and sensitivity. Rare TCR sequences predominated, though certain public TCRs were found in many donors.

A note on this clone: Its antigen is undetermined.

This PCR relied on a set of 60 Vbeta primers and 13 Jbeta primers. TCRdb keeps only in-frame clones here, not all; method: immunoSEQ multiplex PCR. The data hold fewer than 150,000 clones, with 67% observed a single time. This CDR3 has 17 amino acids. V was clipped by 6 bases and J by 6 bases; unmatched bases: 16. This TCR came from a man aged 18 to 29 in good health and CMV-seropositive. The sequenced material came from PBMCs. V usage is TRBV6-7 and J usage is TRBJ2-4; TRBD1 matches 8 bases. TRBV6-7 is identified as an open reading frame with a role that is uncertain. CDR3 DNA: TGTGCCAGCAGAATCAAGAATGGACAGGGCTCTGGAAACATTCAGTACTTC. Its protein is CASRIKNGQGSGNIQYF.